One sample yielded the 29 T cell receptor beta chains listed below, sequenced in a study of T-cell reconstitution after alpha-beta-depleted transplantation in children. It was with unique molecular identifiers that the TCRbeta library was prepared. Via MiXCR, TCRdb re-called the PCR reads, giving one row per CDR3 protein. Altogether some 830,000 distinct CDR3 sequences are present, roughly 16% being singletons, with the ten largest covering around 5%. Sample: PBMCs, mostly from graft donor cells, taken 360 days after TCRalphabeta/CD19-depleted stem cell transplant. The receptors come from a male patient under 18 who had a stem cell transplant for acute lymphoblastic leukemia, so the T cells may come from the graft donor.

This clonotype has ten or more counts. The chain joins TRBV20-1 to TRBJ1-2; D remains unclear. CDR3 length equals 12 residues. Trimming removed 3 bases from V and 3 bases from J, with 8 bases in between. Germline V lookup: CDR1 DFQATT, CDR2 SNEGSKA (reference sequence). The CDR3 sequence is CSASSTYYGYTF. The CDR3 nucleotides are TGCAGTGCTAGCTCCACCTACTATGGCTACACCTTC.

This clonotype was found many times. The gene calls are TRBV12-3 or TRBV12-4 and TRBJ2-1; 11 bases are a match to TRBD2. The CDR3 has 15 amino acids. After removal of 10 bases from V and 4 bases from J, the junction contained 9 bases not matched to a gene. CDR3 loop: CATKRGTSGYNEQFF. In DNA form, the CDR3 reads TGTGCCACCAAGAGAGGGACTAGCGGTTACAATGAGCAGTTCTTC.

The chain uses TRBV20-1 and TRBJ2-3; D is ambiguous. The CDR3 runs to 14 residues. Germline V lookup: CDR1 DFQATT, CDR2 SNEGSKA (reference sequence). Trimming shortened V by 2 bases and J by 0 bases, and 9 bases separated the two germline ends. CDR3 amino acids: CSARRSSSTDTQYF. In nucleotides, the CDR3 is TGCAGTGCTAGACGGTCCTCTAGCACAGATACGCAGTATTTT.

This chain links TRBV20-1 with TRBJ2-3, with no clear D. Trimming shortened V by 0 bases and J by 0 bases, and 7 bases separated the two germline ends. This CDR3 spans 14 amino acids. Germline V gene sequence: CDR1 DFQATT, CDR2 SNEGSKA (reference sequence). DNA of the CDR3: TGCAGTGCTAGAGAGAGAGAAAGCACAGATACGCAGTATTTT. It specifies CSARERESTDTQYF.

V gene TRBV5-1 combines with J gene TRBJ2-5; D remains unclear. The V gene lost 2 bases and the J gene lost 5 bases, with 13 bases spanning the gap. The germline V gene has CDR1 SGHRS and CDR2 YFSETQ. The CDR3 has 14 amino acids. The CDR3 nucleotides read TGCGCCAGCAGCTTTGGAGACCTGGCGGAGACCCAGTACTTC. Amino acid sequence: CASSFGDLAETQYF.

The rearrangement uses TRBV5-1 and TRBJ2-2; no firm D call. The germline V and J ends were trimmed by 2 bases and 2 bases, with 16 bases remaining between them. This CDR3 has 17 amino acids. CDR1 and CDR2 from the germline V gene are SGHRS and YFSETQ. CDR3 nucleotides: TGCGCCAGCAGCTTCCCCAATGCGGAACTTAACACCGGGGAGCTGTTTTTT. Translating gives CASSFPNAELNTGELFF.

This clonotype was observed a few times. The V call is TRBV12-3 or TRBV12-4, the J call TRBJ2-1; 8 bases agree with TRBD2. V dropped 3 bases and J dropped 8; count of bases not matched to a gene: 6. The CDR3 covers 14 residues. CDR3 protein: CASSLGLGFHEQFF. The CDR3 bases are TGTGCCAGCAGTTTGGGACTAGGATTTCATGAGCAGTTCTTC.

The chain recombines TRBV20-1 with TRBJ2-3, with D possibly TRBD2 on 6 matching bases. V lost 0 bases and J 4 bases, leaving 14 bases between the germline ends. This CDR3 has 15 residues. Germline-derived CDR1 and CDR2 are DFQATT and SNEGSKA (reference sequence). The CDR3 DNA reads TGCAGTGCTAGAGAGGGCTCAACGGGGGCAGATACGCAGTATTTT. Translated: CSAREGSTGADTQYF.

At least ten counts were recorded for this clonotype. The CDR3 protein is CASRFDISTEAFF. DNA for the CDR3: TGCGCCAGCAGGTTTGACATTTCCACTGAAGCTTTCTTT. V and J are TRBV5-1 and TRBJ1-1; no definite D call. CDR1 is SGHRS, CDR2 YFSETQ, per germline. CDR3 length: 13 residues. Trimming took 5 bases from V and 4 from J, leaving 12 bases between them.

This clonotype has at least ten counts. This chain joins TRBV20-1 and TRBJ2-3, with D maybe TRBD1 (5 bases). Trimming left V 3 bases short and J 2 bases short, with 15 bases between. Germline CDR1 reads DFQATT; CDR2 reads SNEGSKA (reference sequence). CDR3 size: 15 residues. DNA of the CDR3: TGCAGTGCTAGCTCTCGGAGACAGTCCACAGATACGCAGTATTTT. Protein sequence: CSASSRRQSTDTQYF.

This clonotype appeared a few times. The V call is TRBV12-3 or TRBV12-4, the J call TRBJ1-2; maybe TRBD1 (5 bases). V was pared by 5 bases and J by 2 bases, with 12 bases between. This CDR3 is 14 amino acids long. CDR3 loop: CASSTRQTNYGYTF. As DNA, the CDR3 is TGTGCCAGCAGTACCCGACAGACGAACTATGGCTACACCTTC.

The genes are TRBV5-1 and TRBJ2-1; D assignment may be TRBD1 or TRBD2 (5 bases each). The CDR3 runs 15 residues. V was cut by 5 bases and J by 0 bases, with 12 bases left in between. Germline CDR1 reads SGHRS; CDR2 reads YFSETQ. CDR3 bases: TGCGCCAGCAGGGAAAAGGGGACCTCCTACAATGAGCAGTTCTTC. This translates into CASREKGTSYNEQFF.

This clonotype was seen more than once but under ten times. J is TRBJ2-5 and V is TRBV12-3 or TRBV12-4, with unresolved D. CDR3 length: 15 amino acids. The V and J ends lost 6 bases and 1 base respectively, with 15 bases between them. CDR3: CASSQISNAQETQYF. For the CDR3, the DNA is TGTGCCAGCAGCCAAATATCTAACGCCCAAGAGACCCAGTACTTC.

This clonotype was counted only a few times. The rearrangement links TRBV6-5 to TRBJ2-3; D remains unclear. From germline, CDR1 is MNHEY and CDR2 SVGAGI. The CDR3 contains 15 residues. V was pared by 2 bases and J by 1 base, with 10 bases between. The CDR3 here is CASSYEYIGTDTQYF. The CDR3 nucleotides are TGTGCCAGCAGTTACGAGTACATCGGCACAGATACGCAGTATTTT.

This chain connects TRBV24-1 to TRBJ2-1; D might be TRBD2 (5 bases). Trimming removed 4 bases at V and 5 bases at J, with 11 bases between. The V gene's germline CDR1 is KGHDR and CDR2 SFDVKD. This CDR3 spans 14 amino acids. CDR3 sequence reads: CATSELGPDNEQFF. In DNA form, the CDR3 reads TGTGCCACCAGTGAACTAGGCCCAGACAATGAGCAGTTCTTC.

The chain combines TRBV18 with TRBJ2-1, with 7 bases matching TRBD2. V gave up 3 bases and J gave up 7 bases; unmatched junction bases: 9. Germline V gives CDR1 KGHSH, CDR2 LQKENI. This CDR3 is 15 amino acids long. CDR3 in amino acids: CASSPTSPKTNEQFF. CDR3 bases: TGTGCCAGCTCACCGACTAGCCCCAAAACGAATGAGCAGTTCTTC.

Points on this clonotype: At one boundary the junction diverges from the germline segment, which might be a read error. The rearrangement joins TRBV20-1 to TRBJ2-1; D could derive from TRBD1 or TRBD2 (5 bases each). The germline V gene encodes CDR1 DFQATT and CDR2 SNEGSKA (reference sequence). The CDR3 contains 16 residues. CDR3 sequence: CCARDSGAAPRNEQFF. The CDR3 DNA reads as TGCTGTGCTAGAGATTCCGGGGCCGCCCCTAGGAATGAGCAGTTCTTC.

The rearrangement uses TRBV6-2 or TRBV6-3 and TRBJ2-7; 7 nucleotides align to TRBD2. CDR3 length equals 14 residues. The J segment lost 6 bases and the V segment lost 1 base, leaving 6 bases of the junction unmatched. Germline V CDR1 and CDR2: MNHEY, SVGEGT. The CDR3 reads CASSYWRESAEQYF. The CDR3 DNA reads TGTGCCAGCAGTTACTGGCGGGAGTCGGCCGAGCAGTACTTC.

This clonotype has just a few counts. This chain uses TRBV4-2 with TRBJ1-6, with a weak D call TRBD1 (6 bases). CDR1 LGHNA and CDR2 YNFKEQ come from the germline V gene. Trimming left V 1 base short and J 5 bases short, with 9 bases between. The CDR3 covers 15 residues. Here the CDR3 reads CASSQGGRNNSPLHF. The DNA of the CDR3 is TGTGCCAGCAGCCAAGGGGGGCGGAATAATTCACCCCTCCACTTT.

This clonotype has more than one count but fewer than ten. The chain carries TRBV6-5 and TRBJ1-2; the D is unclear. V was cut by 2 bases and J by 4 bases, with 11 bases left in between. This CDR3 spans 14 amino acids. Germline V gene lookup returns CDR1 MNHEY and CDR2 SVGAGI. This CDR3 reads CASSYERAGYGYTF. The CDR3 coding sequence is TGTGCCAGCAGTTACGAGAGGGCTGGCTATGGCTACACCTTC.

This chain uses TRBV4-1 with TRBJ2-7, with 8 bases matching TRBD2. Losses at the gene ends were 6 bases for V and 1 base for J; bases not matched to a gene: 11. Germline values: CDR1 MGHRA, CDR2 YSYEKL. The CDR3 has 16 residues. The DNA for the CDR3 is TGCGCCAGCAGGGGCCCGGGCGGGAGGAGGTCCTACGAGCAGTACTTC. This sequence encodes CASRGPGGRRSYEQYF.

This clonotype was counted a few times. The rearrangement uses TRBV7-9 and TRBJ1-5, with unresolved D. Germline V gene lookup returns CDR1 SEHNR and CDR2 FQNEAQ (reference sequence). The ends were cut back, 1 base at V and 8 bases at J, with 15 bases in the middle. The CDR3 is made up of 15 amino acids. This CDR3 is CASSLGSPGWEPQHF. The CDR3 nucleotides read TGTGCCAGCAGCTTAGGGTCCCCGGGATGGGAGCCCCAGCATTTT. The variable domain in full, completed from reference TRBV7-9 and TRBJ1-5, reads DTGVSQNPRHKITKRGQNVTFRCDPISEHNRLYWYRQTLGQGPEFLTYFQNEAQLEKSRLLSDRFSAERPKGSFSTLEIQRTEQGDSAMYLCASSLGSPGWEPQHFGDGTRLSIL.

This clonotype showed up just a few times. This chain uses TRBV7-2 with TRBJ2-3; D tentatively reads TRBD1 or TRBD2 (5 bases each). The CDR3 consists of 17 residues. Looked up from germline, CDR1 is SGHTA and CDR2 is FQGNSA. V shed 6 bases and J shed 3 bases, with 22 bases lying between them. This CDR3 is CASSSGAGFFGTDTQYF. The CDR3 coding sequence is TGTGCCAGCAGTTCCGGGGCTGGGTTTTTTGGAACAGATACGCAGTATTTT.

This clonotype was observed a handful of times. The junction differs from germline at one of its ends, possibly a read error. The chain joins TRBV5-5 to TRBJ2-7, with 10 bases lining up with TRBD1. The CDR3 sequence is 13 residues long. Germline CDR1 is SGHKS and CDR2 is YYEKEE (reference sequence). In DNA, the CDR3 is TGTGCCAGCAGCCGGTCCCCGGGACAGGGGCTAGCGTTC. Translated: CASSRSPGQGLAF. Combining the CDR3 with reference TRBV5-5 and TRBJ2-7 gives the whole variable domain DAGVTQSPTHLIKTRGQQVTLRCSPISGHKSVSWYQQVLGQGPQFIFQYYEKEERGRGNFPDRFSARQFPNYSSELNVNALLLGDSALYLCASSRSPGQGLAFGPGTRLTVT.

This clonotype was counted a few times. The chain combines TRBV11-1 with TRBJ2-5; D may be TRBD1 (6 bases). The CDR3 loop spans 13 amino acids. Per germline, CDR1 SGHAT and CDR2 FQDESV (reference sequence). The V end lost 2 bases, the J end lost 4 bases, and 8 bases lay between the germline ends. CDR3 bases: TGTGCCAGCAGCTTACCCAGGGGAGAGACCCAGTACTTC. Translated: CASSLPRGETQYF. The full variable domain, completed using reference TRBV11-1 and TRBJ2-5, is EAEVAQSPRYKITEKSQAVAFWCDPISGHATLYWYRQILGQGPELLVQFQDESVVDDSQLPKDRFSAERLKGVDSTLKIQPAELGDSAMYLCASSLPRGETQYFGPGTRLLVL.

This clonotype was seen at least ten times. The chain combines TRBV29-1 with TRBJ2-3, with 10 positions matching TRBD2. V lost 8 bases and J lost 3; bases outside the gene matches: 8. The CDR3 is 14 residues long. Per germline, CDR1 SQVTM and CDR2 ANQGSEA. CDR3 DNA: TGCAGCTCCCAGCGGGAGGGAAGTACAGATACGCAGTATTTT. This sequence encodes CSSQREGSTDTQYF.

This sequence joins TRBV29-1 and TRBJ2-1; D not resolved. Trimming left V 3 bases short and J 0 bases short, with 6 bases between. Looked up from germline, CDR1 is SQVTM and CDR2 is ANQGSEA. There are 13 residues in the CDR3. CDR3 loop: CSVDQSSYNEQFF. In nucleotides, the CDR3 is TGCAGCGTTGATCAGAGCTCCTACAATGAGCAGTTCTTC.

This clonotype appeared a few times. V gene TRBV20-1 combines with J gene TRBJ2-2; TRBD2 matches 16 bases. The junction had 13 bases not matched to a gene; V was cut back by 0 bases and J by 6 bases. This CDR3 has 20 amino acids. Germline V gene sequence: CDR1 DFQATT, CDR2 SNEGSKA (reference sequence). CDR3 region: CSARDLLLGTSGRAPGELFF. CDR3 nucleotide sequence: TGCAGTGCTAGAGATCTCCTCTTGGGGACTAGCGGGAGGGCGCCCGGGGAGCTGTTTTTT.

The chain couples TRBV6-5 to TRBJ2-5; D might be TRBD2 (6 bases). This CDR3 spans 15 amino acids. Trimming removed 4 bases at V and 1 base at J, with 13 bases between. Germline lookup yields CDR1 MNHEY and CDR2 SVGAGI. The CDR3 protein is CASSFLGGPQETQYF. Written as DNA, the CDR3 is TGTGCCAGCAGTTTCCTCGGGGGACCCCAAGAGACCCAGTACTTC.